These 26 T cell receptor beta chains share one sample of origin, sequenced in a study of shared clonotypes between healthy human individuals. Here immunoSEQ multiplex PCR was the method, and the copy in TCRdb shows in-frame clones only, minus some. This sample yields some 900,000 clones, of which over 75% are seen a single time; over 1.3% belongs to the top ten. Sequenced: memory CD4+ T cells sorted from blood. Subset denoted: CD45RA-negative fraction. These receptors came from a man aged 18 to 29 in good health.

The J gene is TRBJ2-3, the V gene TRBV7-2, with D maybe TRBD2 (5 bases). Trimming took off 2 bases at V and 4 bases at J, with 16 bases between the two ends. Germline V gives CDR1 SGHTA, CDR2 FQGNSA. This CDR3 comprises 16 residues. The CDR3 sequence is CASSLNGNVGPDTQYF. As DNA, the CDR3 is TGTGCCAGCAGCTTAAACGGGAATGTAGGGCCAGATACGCAGTATTTT. Looking up the rest from reference TRBV7-2 and TRBJ2-3 gives the full variable domain: GAGVSQSPSNKVTEKGKDVELRCDPISGHTALYWYRQSLGQGLEFLIYFQGNSAPDKSGLPSDRFSAERTGGSVSTLTIQRTQQEDSAVYLCASSLNGNVGPDTQYFGPGTRLTVL.

The chain combines TRBV9 with TRBJ2-3, with D maybe TRBD1 (6 bases). The germline CDR1 and CDR2 sequences are SGDLS and YYNGEE. The CDR3 is 14 amino acids. Trimming stripped 6 bases from V and 5 bases from J, with 16 bases between. The CDR3: CASTKLGAGDTQYF. The CDR3 DNA reads TGTGCCAGCACGAAGTTGGGGGCGGGAGATACGCAGTATTTT.

The sample holds one count of this clone. This sample includes further DNA sequences coding for the same CDR3. The chain employs TRBV18 and TRBJ2-7, with 8 bases fitting TRBD1. V shed 0 bases and J 6 bases; nucleotides not matched to a gene: 4. Per germline, CDR1 KGHSH and CDR2 LQKENI. CDR3 length: 14 amino acids. The CDR3 spells CASSPPADRGEQYF. The CDR3 region has the DNA TGTGCCAGCTCACCACCTGCTGACAGGGGCGAGCAGTACTTC.

This chain connects TRBV30 to TRBJ1-6, with 7 bases aligning to TRBD1. The length of the CDR3 is 16 residues. Germline values: CDR1 GTSNPN, CDR2 SVGIG (reference sequence). The V and J ends lost 7 bases and 0 bases, in that order; junction bases with no gene match: 9. CDR3 loop: CASGTASSSYNSPLHF. CDR3 bases: TGTGCCTCCGGGACAGCAAGTAGCTCCTATAATTCACCCCTCCACTTT.

The chain carries TRBV9 and TRBJ1-6, with D maybe TRBD1 (6 bases). The CDR3 has 16 amino acids. V gave up 4 bases and J gave up 9 bases, with 20 bases separating them. CDR1 and CDR2 (germline): SGDLS, YYNGEE. The CDR3 coding sequence is TGTGCCAGCAGCTCCCGACAGGCCGACTTCGGTTCACCCCTCCACTTT. Protein: CASSSRQADFGSPLHF. Supplemented by reference TRBV9 and TRBJ1-6, the full variable domain reads DSGVTQTPKHLITATGQRVTLRCSPRSGDLSVYWYQQSLDQGLQFLIQYYNGEERAKGNILERFSAQQFPDLHSELNLSSLELGDSALYFCASSSRQADFGSPLHFGNGTRLTVT.

In its sample, this clone was seen a few times. The chain employs TRBV2 and TRBJ1-1; maybe TRBD1 (5 bases). Germline CDR1 reads SNHLY; CDR2 reads FYNNEI. There are 13 residues in the CDR3. The V gene lost 4 bases and the J gene lost 1 base, with 7 bases spanning the gap. CDR3 sequence reads: CASSVDTNTEAFF. The CDR3 region has the DNA TGTGCCAGCAGTGTGGACACGAACACTGAAGCTTTCTTT.

The chain recombines TRBV7-2 with TRBJ2-7; TRBD2 aligns across 8 bases. Trimming removed 5 bases from V and 5 bases from J; junction bases left unmatched: 14. The CDR3 covers 16 residues. The germline V gene has CDR1 SGHTA and CDR2 FQGNSA. The CDR3: CASSLGVAGGQDEQYF. For the CDR3, the DNA is TGTGCCAGCAGCCTCGGGGTGGCGGGGGGCCAGGACGAGCAGTACTTC.

This clone was counted only a few times. The chain is built from TRBV6-6 and TRBJ2-1; 8 bases are a match to TRBD2. CDR1 is MNHNY and CDR2 is SVGAGI in the germline V gene (reference sequence). The CDR3 is 16 amino acids. V was pared by 6 bases and J by 5 bases, with 12 bases of the junction left unmatched. CDR3 amino acids: CASSPSGTRSHNEQFF. The DNA for the CDR3 is TGTGCCAGCAGCCCCTCCGGGACTAGGTCCCACAATGAGCAGTTCTTC.

This clone is a singleton in its sample. The chain carries TRBV6-4 and TRBJ1-2; 8 bases fit TRBD1. The CDR3 is 13 amino acids. Germline V gene data show CDR1 as MRHNA and CDR2 as SNTAGT. Trimming removed 6 bases from V and 4 bases from J; junction bases left unmatched: 4. This CDR3 is CASRGQGLYGYTF. The CDR3 bases are TGTGCCAGCAGAGGACAGGGACTCTATGGCTACACCTTC.

CDR3 amino acids: CASSVGGVPSGYTF. The CDR3 DNA reads TGTGCCAGCAGCGTAGGGGGCGTTCCCAGCGGCTACACCTTC. The J gene is TRBJ1-2, the V gene TRBV9; a possible D gene is TRBD1 (5 bases). The V gene lost 0 bases and the J gene lost 8 bases, with 14 bases spanning the gap. The germline CDR1 and CDR2 sequences are SGDLS and YYNGEE. This CDR3 is built from 14 residues.

The gene calls are TRBV5-1 and TRBJ2-2; possibly TRBD1 for D (6 bases). Trimming left V 6 bases short and J 4 bases short, with 16 bases between. The CDR3 sequence is 15 residues long. The V gene's germline CDR1 is SGHRS and CDR2 YFSETQ. The CDR3 coding sequence is TGCGCCAGCACCCTAGCCCAGGGGTCCACCGGGGAGCTGTTTTTT. Protein: CASTLAQGSTGELFF. The entire variable domain, with the rest obtained from reference TRBV5-1 and TRBJ2-2, is as follows: KAGVTQTPRYLIKTRGQQVTLSCSPISGHRSVSWYQQTPGQGLQFLFEYFSETQRNKGNFPGRFSGRQFSNSRSEMNVSTLELGDSALYLCASTLAQGSTGELFFGEGSRLTVL.

V is TRBV29-1 and J is TRBJ1-1; D perhaps matches TRBD1 (6 bases). The CDR3 has 11 residues. The germline V and J ends were trimmed by 4 bases and 11 bases, with 14 bases remaining between them. In germline, CDR1 is SQVTM, CDR2 ANQGSEA. CDR3 loop: CSVGTGGQAFF. Here the CDR3 DNA reads TGCAGCGTTGGGACCGGGGGGCAGGCTTTCTTT.

With regard to this clone: It is likely a read error: a sequence one base away is far more abundant. The chain employs TRBV7-9 and TRBJ2-2; no firm D call. Germline CDR1 reads SEHNR; CDR2 reads FQNEAQ (reference sequence). The V end was cut by 5 bases, the J end by 2 bases, with 3 bases between. The CDR3 covers 12 residues. The CDR3, as DNA: TGTGCCAGCAGCCGAAACACCGGGGAGCTGTTTTTT. It encodes CASSRNTGELFF.

This sequence joins TRBV5-6 and TRBJ2-2; the D gene is possibly TRBD2 (6 bases). V was clipped by 3 bases and J by 0 bases, with 12 bases between them. The CDR3 runs to 16 residues. Germline V gene lookup returns CDR1 SGHDT and CDR2 YYEEEE. CDR3 nucleotide sequence: TGTGCCAGCAGCTCCCTCGGGACTCCGAACACCGGGGAGCTGTTTTTT. This translates into CASSSLGTPNTGELFF.

This chain joins TRBV19 and TRBJ2-3, with D maybe TRBD1 (5 bases). The length of the CDR3 is 15 residues. CDR1 and CDR2 from the germline V gene are LNHDA and SQIVND (reference sequence). The V and J ends lost 5 bases and 2 bases respectively, with 14 bases between them. The CDR3 bases are TGTGCCAGTAGTCCTGGGGCCAGGACCACAGATACGCAGTATTTT. It encodes CASSPGARTTDTQYF.

CDR3 in amino acids: CASSGRRSGGPNEQFF. The CDR3 DNA reads as TGTGCCAGCAGCGGACGCAGGAGTGGGGGGCCCAATGAGCAGTTCTTC. The chain combines TRBV9 with TRBJ2-1; TRBD1 or TRBD2 may be the D gene (6 bases each). CDR1 and CDR2 (germline): SGDLS, YYNGEE. The CDR3 extends over 16 amino acids. V lost 3 bases, J lost 6 bases, and 19 bases lay in between.

The chain uses TRBV11-2 and TRBJ1-1; 8 bases match TRBD1. Losses at the gene ends were 5 bases for V and 4 bases for J; bases not matched to a gene: 6. In germline, CDR1 is SGHAT, CDR2 FQNNGV. CDR3 size: 14 residues. The CDR3 DNA reads as TGTGCCAGCAGCGGGCAGGGGGCGGGCACTGAAGCTTTCTTT. Translation: CASSGQGAGTEAFF.

The genes are TRBV5-1 and TRBJ2-5; 7 bases are shared with TRBD1. V trimming: 4 bases; J trimming: 1 base; junction bases outside the gene matches: 4. Germline V gene data show CDR1 as SGHRS and CDR2 as YFSETQ. This CDR3 spans 14 amino acids. CDR3 in amino acids: CASSIGTVQETQYF. The CDR3 coding sequence is TGCGCCAGCAGCATCGGGACAGTCCAAGAGACCCAGTACTTC.

The chain joins TRBV7-6 to TRBJ1-4; TRBD1 matches 7 bases. From germline, CDR1 is SGHVS and CDR2 FNYEAQ. This CDR3 comprises 14 residues. Trimming at V came to 3 bases and at J to 8 bases, leaving 6 bases not matched to a gene. The CDR3, as DNA: TGTGCCAGCAGCTTGGAGGGGGCGGGCGAAAAACTGTTTTTT. It yields the protein CASSLEGAGEKLFF.

Only a few counts were recorded for this clone. V is TRBV2 and J is TRBJ1-2; TRBD1 might be the D (5 bases). The germline V gene encodes CDR1 SNHLY and CDR2 FYNNEI. The CDR3 sequence is 14 residues long. Trimming stripped 10 bases from V and 0 bases from J, with 15 bases between. Written as DNA, the CDR3 is TGTGCCATCCTTACACAGGCTTCTAACTATGGCTACACCTTC. This translates into CAILTQASNYGYTF.

V is TRBV16 and J is TRBJ2-2; D might be TRBD2 (6 bases). V was trimmed by 2 bases and J by 6 bases, leaving 7 bases between them. CDR1 and CDR2 from the germline V gene are KGHSY and FQNENV. The CDR3 contains 13 residues. CDR3 in amino acids: CASSQVAAGELFF. CDR3 nucleotide sequence: TGTGCCAGCAGCCAAGTAGCGGCCGGGGAGCTGTTTTTT.

The chain employs TRBV4-3 and TRBJ1-6; tentatively, D is TRBD1 (6 bases). Germline V CDR1 and CDR2: LGHNA, YSLEER. The germline V and J ends were trimmed by 0 bases and 11 bases, with 17 bases remaining between them. There are 16 residues in the CDR3. The CDR3 sequence: CASSQEAGVFATPLHF. The CDR3 bases are TGCGCCAGCAGCCAAGAAGCAGGGGTGTTCGCGACACCCCTCCACTTT.

Only one count was recorded for this clone. V usage is TRBV30 and J usage is TRBJ2-7, with 9 bases matching TRBD1. CDR1 and CDR2 (germline): GTSNPN, SVGIG (reference sequence). V shed 1 base and J 7 bases; nucleotides not matched to a gene: 8. This CDR3 contains 14 residues. The CDR3 DNA reads TGTGCCTGGAGTGCCGGGACAGGGAAACGGGAGCAGTACTTC. Protein: CAWSAGTGKREQYF.

The chain recombines TRBV9 with TRBJ2-1; 10 bases align to TRBD2. CDR3 size: 16 residues. Trimming removed 3 bases from V and 6 bases from J; junction bases left unmatched: 9. CDR1 and CDR2 from the germline V gene are SGDLS and YYNGEE. The CDR3 reads CASSEAVLAGVNEQFF. The CDR3 nucleotides read TGTGCCAGCAGCGAGGCGGTGCTAGCGGGAGTCAATGAGCAGTTCTTC.

This clone has a single count. The chain uses TRBV18 and TRBJ1-1, with 7 bases identical to TRBD1. Germline V gene lookup returns CDR1 KGHSH and CDR2 LQKENI. The V segment lost 10 bases and the J segment 0 bases; nucleotides outside the gene matches: 11. The CDR3 has 15 amino acids. The CDR3 coding sequence is TGTGCCACTTCCGACAGGGCATTACTGAACACTGAAGCTTTCTTT. As protein: CATSDRALLNTEAFF.

The chain couples TRBV19 to TRBJ2-3; the match to TRBD1 covers 9 bases. The CDR3 is 14 residues long. Germline CDR1 LNHDA, CDR2 SQIVND (reference sequence). J gave up 3 bases and V 6 bases, and 4 bases lay outside the gene matches. The CDR3 DNA reads TGTGCCAGTAGACGACAGGGGGAAACAGATACGCAGTATTTT. Its protein product is CASRRQGETDTQYF.